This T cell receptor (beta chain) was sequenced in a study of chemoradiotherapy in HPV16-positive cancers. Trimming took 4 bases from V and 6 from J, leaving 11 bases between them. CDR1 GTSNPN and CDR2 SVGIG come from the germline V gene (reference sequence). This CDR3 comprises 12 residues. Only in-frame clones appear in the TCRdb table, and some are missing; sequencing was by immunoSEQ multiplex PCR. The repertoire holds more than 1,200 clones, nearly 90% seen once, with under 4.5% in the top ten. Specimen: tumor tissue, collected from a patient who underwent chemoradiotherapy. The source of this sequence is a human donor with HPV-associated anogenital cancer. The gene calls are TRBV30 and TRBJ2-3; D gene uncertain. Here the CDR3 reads CAWKGNSDTQYF. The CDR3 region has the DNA TGTGCCTGGAAGGGAAACAGTGATACGCAGTATTTT.